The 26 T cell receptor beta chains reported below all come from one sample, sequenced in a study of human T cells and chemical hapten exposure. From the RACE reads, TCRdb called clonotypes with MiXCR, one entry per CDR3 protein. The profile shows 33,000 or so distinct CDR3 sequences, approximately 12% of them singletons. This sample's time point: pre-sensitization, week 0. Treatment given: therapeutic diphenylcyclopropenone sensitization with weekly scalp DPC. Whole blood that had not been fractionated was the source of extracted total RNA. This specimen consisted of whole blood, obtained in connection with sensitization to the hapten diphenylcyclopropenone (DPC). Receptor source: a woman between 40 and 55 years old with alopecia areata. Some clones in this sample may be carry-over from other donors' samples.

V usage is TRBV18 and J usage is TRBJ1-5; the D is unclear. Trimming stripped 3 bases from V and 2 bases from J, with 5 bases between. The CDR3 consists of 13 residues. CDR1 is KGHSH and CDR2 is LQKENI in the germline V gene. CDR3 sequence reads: CASSPSGNQPQHF. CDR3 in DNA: TGTGCCAGCTCACCGTCGGGCAATCAGCCCCAGCATTTT.

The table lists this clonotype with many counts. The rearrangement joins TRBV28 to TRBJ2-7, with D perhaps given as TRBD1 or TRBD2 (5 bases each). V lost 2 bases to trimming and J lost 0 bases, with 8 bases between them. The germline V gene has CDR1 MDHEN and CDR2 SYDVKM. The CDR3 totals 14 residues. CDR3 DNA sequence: TGTGCCAGCAGTTTACTGGGGGACTCCTACGAGCAGTACTTC. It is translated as CASSLLGDSYEQYF.

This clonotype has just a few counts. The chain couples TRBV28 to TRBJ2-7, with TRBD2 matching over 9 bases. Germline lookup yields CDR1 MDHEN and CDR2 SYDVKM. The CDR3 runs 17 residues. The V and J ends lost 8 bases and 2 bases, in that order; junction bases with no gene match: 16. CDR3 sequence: CASQPAIAGVRAYEQYF. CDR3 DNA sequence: TGTGCCAGCCAACCAGCAATAGCGGGAGTTAGGGCCTACGAGCAGTACTTC.

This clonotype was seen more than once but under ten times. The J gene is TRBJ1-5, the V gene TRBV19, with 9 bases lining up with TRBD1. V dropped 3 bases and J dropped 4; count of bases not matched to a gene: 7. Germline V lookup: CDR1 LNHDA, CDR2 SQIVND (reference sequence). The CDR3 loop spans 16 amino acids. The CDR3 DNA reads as TGTGCCAGTAGTATTCGGGGGACAGGGTGGAATCAGCCCCAGCATTTT. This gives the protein CASSIRGTGWNQPQHF.

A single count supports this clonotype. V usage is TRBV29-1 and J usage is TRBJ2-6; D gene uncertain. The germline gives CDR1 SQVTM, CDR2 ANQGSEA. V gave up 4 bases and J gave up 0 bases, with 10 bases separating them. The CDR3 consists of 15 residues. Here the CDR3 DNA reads TGCAGCGTTGCCCCCCGGCGCTCTGGGGCCAACGTCCTGACTTTC. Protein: CSVAPRRSGANVLTF. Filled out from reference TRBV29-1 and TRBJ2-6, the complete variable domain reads SAVISQKPSRDICQRGTSLTIQCQVDSQVTMMFWYRQQPGQSLTLIATANQGSEATYESGFVIDKFPISRPNLTFSTLTVSNMSPEDSSIYLCSVAPRRSGANVLTFGAGSRLTVL.

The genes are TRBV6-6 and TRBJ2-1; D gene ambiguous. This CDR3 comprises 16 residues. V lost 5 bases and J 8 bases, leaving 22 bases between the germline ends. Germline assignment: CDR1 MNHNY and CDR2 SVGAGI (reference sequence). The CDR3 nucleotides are TGTGCCAGCAGTGACTTCCCCGTGAGTACATCGGATGAGCAGTTCTTC. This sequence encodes CASSDFPVSTSDEQFF.

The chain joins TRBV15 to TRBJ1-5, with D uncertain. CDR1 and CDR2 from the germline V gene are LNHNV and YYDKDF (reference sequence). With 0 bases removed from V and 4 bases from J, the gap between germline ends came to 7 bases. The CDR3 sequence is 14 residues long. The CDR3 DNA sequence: TGTGCCACCAGCAGAGATTTGGGGAATCAGCCCCAGCATTTT. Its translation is CATSRDLGNQPQHF.

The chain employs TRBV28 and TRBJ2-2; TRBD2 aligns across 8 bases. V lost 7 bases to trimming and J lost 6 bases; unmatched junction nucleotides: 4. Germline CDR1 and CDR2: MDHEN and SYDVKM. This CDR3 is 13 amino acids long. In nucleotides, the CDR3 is TGTGCCAGCAACGGGGGGGCCCCCGGGGAGCTGTTTTTT. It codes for CASNGGAPGELFF.

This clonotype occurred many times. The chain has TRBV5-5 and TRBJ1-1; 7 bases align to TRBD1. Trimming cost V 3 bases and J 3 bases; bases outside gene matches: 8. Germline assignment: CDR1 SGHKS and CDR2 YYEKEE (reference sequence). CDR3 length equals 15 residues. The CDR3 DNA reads TGTGCCAGCAGCTCCCAGGGGGTTGATGACACTGAAGCTTTCTTT. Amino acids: CASSSQGVDDTEAFF.

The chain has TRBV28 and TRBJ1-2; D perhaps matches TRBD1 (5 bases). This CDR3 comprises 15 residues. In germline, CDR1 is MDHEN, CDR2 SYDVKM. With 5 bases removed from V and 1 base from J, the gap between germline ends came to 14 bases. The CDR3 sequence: CASSLQGGLNYGYTF. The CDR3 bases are TGTGCCAGCAGTCTGCAGGGTGGGCTTAACTATGGCTACACCTTC.

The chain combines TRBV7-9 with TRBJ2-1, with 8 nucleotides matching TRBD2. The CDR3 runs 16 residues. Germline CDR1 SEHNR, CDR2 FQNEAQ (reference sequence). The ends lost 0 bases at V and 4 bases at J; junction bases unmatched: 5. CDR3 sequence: CASSLAEVAGYNEQFF. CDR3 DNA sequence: TGTGCCAGCAGCTTAGCGGAAGTAGCGGGGTACAATGAGCAGTTCTTC.

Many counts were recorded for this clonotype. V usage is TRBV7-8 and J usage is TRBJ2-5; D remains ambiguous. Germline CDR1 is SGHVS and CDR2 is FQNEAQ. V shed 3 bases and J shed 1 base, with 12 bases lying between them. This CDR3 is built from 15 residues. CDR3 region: CASSLRRGVQETQYF. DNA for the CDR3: TGTGCCAGCAGCTTGCGGCGTGGGGTCCAAGAGACCCAGTACTTC.

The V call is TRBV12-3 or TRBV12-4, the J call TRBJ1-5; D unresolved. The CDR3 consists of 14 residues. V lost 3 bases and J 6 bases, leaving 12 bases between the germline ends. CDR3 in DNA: TGTGCCAGCAGTTTGCGTGGCAGCCCTCAGCCCCAGCATTTT. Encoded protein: CASSLRGSPQPQHF.

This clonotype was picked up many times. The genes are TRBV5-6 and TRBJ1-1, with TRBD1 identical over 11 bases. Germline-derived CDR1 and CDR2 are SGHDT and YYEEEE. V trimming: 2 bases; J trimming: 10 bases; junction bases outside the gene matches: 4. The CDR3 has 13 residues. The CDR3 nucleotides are TGTGCCAGCAGCTTAGGACAGGGGGCGGGAGCTTTCTTT. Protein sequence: CASSLGQGAGAFF.

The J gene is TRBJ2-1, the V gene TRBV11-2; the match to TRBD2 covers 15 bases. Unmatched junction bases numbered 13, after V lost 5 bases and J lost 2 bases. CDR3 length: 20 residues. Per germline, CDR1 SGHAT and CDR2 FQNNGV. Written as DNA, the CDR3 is TGTGCCAGCAGCCGAACCGGGACTAGCGGGAGGTTGCATACCTACAATGAGCAGTTCTTC. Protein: CASSRTGTSGRLHTYNEQFF.

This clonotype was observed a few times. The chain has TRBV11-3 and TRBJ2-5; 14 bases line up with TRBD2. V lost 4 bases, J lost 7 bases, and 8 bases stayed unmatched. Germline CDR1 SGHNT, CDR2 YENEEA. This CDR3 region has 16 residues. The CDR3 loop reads CASSSGLAGGTGTQYF. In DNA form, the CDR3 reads TGTGCCAGCAGCTCAGGACTAGCGGGGGGAACGGGGACCCAGTACTTC.

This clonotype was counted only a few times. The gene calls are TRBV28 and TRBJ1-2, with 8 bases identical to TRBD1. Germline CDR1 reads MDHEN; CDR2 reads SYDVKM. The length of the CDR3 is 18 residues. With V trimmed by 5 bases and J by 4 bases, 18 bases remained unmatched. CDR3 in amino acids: CASSRLHGTGQARYGYTF. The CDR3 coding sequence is TGTGCCAGCAGTCGCCTACACGGGACAGGACAAGCGCGCTATGGCTACACCTTC.

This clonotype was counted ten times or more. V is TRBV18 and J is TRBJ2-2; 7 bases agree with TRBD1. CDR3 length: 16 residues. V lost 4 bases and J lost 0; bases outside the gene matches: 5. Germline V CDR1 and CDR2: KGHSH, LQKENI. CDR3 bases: TGTGCCAGCTCACGAGGACAGGTCGCGAACACCGGGGAGCTGTTTTTT. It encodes CASSRGQVANTGELFF. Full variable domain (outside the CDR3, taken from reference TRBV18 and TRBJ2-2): NAGVMQNPRHLVRRRGQEARLRCSPMKGHSHVYWYRQLPEEGLKFMVYLQKENIIDESGMPKERFSAEFPKEGPSILRIQQVVRGDSAAYFCASSRGQVANTGELFFGEGSRLTVL.

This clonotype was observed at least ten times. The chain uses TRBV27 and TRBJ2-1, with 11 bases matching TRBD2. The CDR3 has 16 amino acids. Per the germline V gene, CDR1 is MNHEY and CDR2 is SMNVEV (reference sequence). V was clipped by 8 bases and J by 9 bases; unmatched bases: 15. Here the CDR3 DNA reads TGTGCCAGCGCCCCCAGAGGACTAGCGGGCTCCAGTGAGCAGTTCTTC. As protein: CASAPRGLAGSSEQFF.

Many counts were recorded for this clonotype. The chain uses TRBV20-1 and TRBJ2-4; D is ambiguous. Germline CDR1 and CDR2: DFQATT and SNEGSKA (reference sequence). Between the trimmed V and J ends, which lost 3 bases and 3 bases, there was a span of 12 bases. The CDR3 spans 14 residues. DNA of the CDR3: TGCAGTGCTAGTAATTGGCAGGACAAAAACATTCAGTACTTC. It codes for CSASNWQDKNIQYF.

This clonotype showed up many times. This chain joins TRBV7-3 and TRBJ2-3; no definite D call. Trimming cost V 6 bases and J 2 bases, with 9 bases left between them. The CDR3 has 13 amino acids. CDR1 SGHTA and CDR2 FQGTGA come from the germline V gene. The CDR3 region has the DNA TGTGCCAGCAGATCCGGCCCCACAGATACGCAGTATTTT. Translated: CASRSGPTDTQYF.

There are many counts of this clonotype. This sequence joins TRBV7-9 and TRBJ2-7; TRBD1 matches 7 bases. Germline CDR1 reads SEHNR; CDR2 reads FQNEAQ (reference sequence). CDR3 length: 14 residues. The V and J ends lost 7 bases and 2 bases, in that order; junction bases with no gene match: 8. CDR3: CASTHRDRAYEQYF. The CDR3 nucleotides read TGTGCCAGCACCCACCGGGACAGAGCCTACGAGCAGTACTTC.

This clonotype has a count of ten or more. CDR3: CASSAGADRGKLFF. The CDR3 coding sequence is TGTGCCAGCAGCGCCGGGGCCGACAGGGGAAAACTGTTTTTT. The gene calls are TRBV12-3 or TRBV12-4 and TRBJ1-4; TRBD1 matches 8 bases. With V trimmed by 6 bases and J by 10 bases, 10 bases remained unmatched. The CDR3 runs to 14 residues.

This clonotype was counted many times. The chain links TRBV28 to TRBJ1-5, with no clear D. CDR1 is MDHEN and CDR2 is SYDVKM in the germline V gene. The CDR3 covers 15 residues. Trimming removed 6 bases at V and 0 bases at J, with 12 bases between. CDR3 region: CASSPPPYSNQPQHF. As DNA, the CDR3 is TGTGCCAGCAGCCCACCCCCATATAGCAATCAGCCCCAGCATTTT.

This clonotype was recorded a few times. The CDR3 is CASSLEGARSPLHF. Here the CDR3 DNA reads TGTGCCAGCAGCTTAGAGGGGGCGCGTTCACCCCTCCACTTT. The chain has TRBV7-2 and TRBJ1-6; TRBD1 aligns across 7 bases. Germline loops: CDR1 SGHTA, CDR2 FQGNSA. With 1 base clipped from V and 9 bases from J, the junction kept 3 bases outside the gene matches. The CDR3 covers 14 residues.

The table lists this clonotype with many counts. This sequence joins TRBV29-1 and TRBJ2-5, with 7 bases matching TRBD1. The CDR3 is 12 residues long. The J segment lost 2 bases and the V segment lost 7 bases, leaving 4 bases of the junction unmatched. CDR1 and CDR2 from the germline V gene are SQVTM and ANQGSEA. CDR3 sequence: CSARGPQETQYF. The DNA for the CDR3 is TGCAGCGCAAGGGGGCCACAAGAGACCCAGTACTTC.